This T cell receptor beta chain appears in the sequencing data of a study of T cells in Graves' hyperthyroidism and ophthalmopathy. Exclusions: uncontrolled infection, other autoimmune disease, pregnancy, lactation. Clinicians diagnosed patients from clinical symptoms, serum thyroxine and TRAb, thyroid ultrasound and orbital computed tomography. RNA transcripts were the template for amplifying TCR beta CDR3 regions. Primed by the HTBI set, a first-round RT-PCR was run on the TCR CDR3. MiXCR was run by TCRdb on the multiplex PCR reads, yielding one entry per CDR3 protein. Of over 450,000 distinct CDR3 sequences in the sample, roughly 18% were seen once. Findings of the study overall: Patients with ophthalmopathy were separated from those with stable hyperthyroidism by a 13 V-J model.

Deletions cut 3 bases from V and 6 bases from J, with 18 bases between. Germline V gene sequence: CDR1 MNHEY, CDR2 SVGAGI. The CDR3 covers 16 residues. This clonotype was counted a few times. Its antigen remains unidentified. The clonotype comes from a woman aged 18-30 years with Graves' ophthalmopathy. The sequenced material came from blood. The chain carries TRBV6-5 and TRBJ1-5, with D perhaps matching TRBD1 (5 bases). CDR3: CASSYGRDPGGQPQHF. The DNA for the CDR3 is TGTGCCAGCAGTTATGGTCGGGACCCTGGAGGTCAGCCCCAGCATTTT.